Listed here is a single T cell receptor (beta chain). What this receptor recognizes is not known. Base qualities are not provided; no much larger clone lies one nucleotide away. The sample comes from a study of T cell responses to AZD1222 COVID-19 vaccine (dated by TCRdb to about 2021). With regard to the full study: Because spike-specific TCR depth and breadth did not differ between the two schedules, AZD1222 recipients who got a second dose at roughly 4 weeks were pooled with those who got a second dose at roughly 12 weeks. A total of approximately 240 trial participants underwent TCR sequencing, of whom about 210 had received two doses of AZD1222 and 26 had received two doses of the MenACWY control vaccine. Enrollment into the trials was organized by age into subgroups of 18-55, 56-69 and 70-plus years, and those subgroups contained roughly 150, 30 and 60 TCR-sequenced participants, respectively. Results the study describes overall, beyond this receptor: In the small 56-69-year group, the increase in depth fell short of significance, most likely because of low power. No day 14 peak-response samples were available, so repertoires were characterized only after the peak T cell response. Spike-specific TCR breadth and depth rose significantly after two AZD1222 doses compared with day 0 and with MenACWY recipients. Most participants were white British and females outnumbered males, and the authors suggested that clonal diversity may have been underestimated. CD4 TCRs associated with the vaccine covered the entire spike protein, and the dominant responses were in regions 160-218 and 743-854. Conclusions about previously exposed vaccinees were limited because only a handful of AZD1222 recipients were SARS-CoV-2 seropositive at baseline. Epitopes outside the regions mutated in the B.1.351 and B.1.1.7 variants were reportedly recognized by nearly half of the unique spike-specific TCRs.

The CDR3 regions of human TCRbeta chains were subjected to immunosequencing. The original methods were these. TCRs in the repertoires were matched against a reference library of SARS-CoV-2-specific TCRs that had been generated with the MIRA antigen-specificity platform. Breadth was defined as the fraction of unique TCRs that were SARS-CoV-2-associated. Depth was defined as the fraction of total T cells that were SARS-CoV-2-associated. Using the MIRA data, each spike-specific TCR was assigned both to the spike region to which the TCR was reactive and to a CD4 or CD8 class. Log10-transformed breadth and depth values were compared by one-way ANOVA with Sidak's multiple comparisons tests. As stored in TCRdb, this immuneACCESS dataset retains in-frame rearrangements with V and J assigned. A fraction of the clones does not appear; measured against another copy, unresolved V genes explain less than half of the discrepancy, and the remainder lacks a known reason. The DNA gave D and trimming, while V, J and clone size come from that table. Within this sample are approximately 130,000 clones, with less than 95% of them counted one time only. 7.2% of the sample is taken by the ten largest.

CDR1 and CDR2 are read off the germline V gene as MNHEY and SVGAGI. The cysteine opens and the phenylalanine closes a CDR3 of 15 amino acids. Only CDR3 DNA remains: 45 bases, in frame from the first base. The junction shows trimming of 6 bases on V and 1 base on J, plus 13 bases between the germline ends. Read against the paper, the sample's time point label means: baseline before first vaccination. Samples from vaccinated people were obtained from the UK trials COV001 and COV002, which included a single-blind randomized controlled phase 2/3 trial of AZD1222 (ChAdOx1 nCoV-19) in healthy adults. For TCRbeta chain sequencing, PBMC samples were collected from trial participants at day 0 and at day 28 after the second dose.

The clonotype comes from an adult in good health. Sequences were derived from peripheral blood, sampled on day 0 of AZD1222 vaccination. The V and J segments used are TRBV6-5 and TRBJ1-5; D gene: possibly TRBD1, on 5 matching bases. In nucleotide form, the sequence is TGTGCCAGCAGCCAGGAGGGGAGGAGCAATCAGCCCCAGCATTTT. This translates into CASSQEGRSNQPQHF.